This T cell receptor (beta chain) was identified during a study of cytomegalovirus exposure and HLA in healthy donors. General study results and limits: A prior analysis recorded that most TCR beta V segments were productive about 87% or about 30% of the time. Later work found most CMV-associated TCR beta chains apparently HLA-restricted.

PCR involved 60 Vbeta and 13 Jbeta primers. Method: immunoSEQ multiplex PCR; TCRdb's copy keeps in-frame clones and lacks some. The data show 150,000 to 200,000 clones, approximately 85% seen once. On this clone: Its antigen is as yet unknown.

The receptor was isolated from a man between 18 and 29 years old in good health and CMV-seropositive. Sequenced material: PBMCs.

In DNA form, the CDR3 reads TGTGCCAGCAGCGTAGGGACAGCCCTAGATACGCAGTATTTT. It translates to CASSVGTALDTQYF. The V gene is TRBV5-4, the J gene TRBJ2-3, with 7 bases matching TRBD1. The CDR3 is 14 amino acids. V trimming: 4 bases; J trimming: 5 bases; junction bases outside the gene matches: 7. CDR1 SGHNT and CDR2 YYREEE come from the germline V gene (reference sequence).